This T cell receptor beta chain stems from a study of shared clonotypes between healthy human individuals. V gave up 1 base and J gave up 3 bases, with 16 bases separating them. Germline CDR1 reads MDHEN; CDR2 reads SYDVKM. The CDR3 covers 16 residues. Sorted-subset replicate PCR reactions were performed with roughly 200 ng DNA, corresponding to roughly 29,000 T cell genomes. Here immunoSEQ multiplex PCR was the method, and the copy in TCRdb shows in-frame clones only, minus some. The data contain 2 million to 2.5 million clones, more than 80% of them singletons. The sample consisted of naive CD4+ T cells from PBMCs. Subset specified: CD45RA+ positively selected. V and J are TRBV28 and TRBJ2-7, with D perhaps TRBD2 (6 bases). The source of this sequence is a man aged 18 to 29 in good health. Some clones in this sample may be carry-over from other donors' samples. The chain's CDR3 is CASSLSRDGQSYEQYF. The CDR3 DNA reads as TGTGCCAGCAGTTTATCGCGGGACGGCCAGAGCTACGAGCAGTACTTC.